This T cell receptor (beta chain) was observed in a study of T cells after yellow fever vaccination. The study's findings and limits: Most primary-vaccination clones reappeared after the booster (just under 98% CD4, roughly 88% CD8). Peak timing came faster in the weaker secondary response, day 5 versus 15.

Trimming removed 3 bases from V and 0 bases from J; junction bases left unmatched: 5. This CDR3 contains 15 residues. Germline V gene sequence: CDR1 MDHEN, CDR2 SYDVKM. This clonotype was detected ten times or more. Its antigen remains unidentified. A single record per CDR3 protein comes from TCRdb applying MiXCR to the 5' RACE reads. Of more than 120,000 distinct CDR3 sequences in the sample, more than 6% are singletons; the top ten hold about 0.73%. This sequence originates from a man younger than 45 who received the YFV17D yellow fever vaccine. This specimen consisted of CD4+ T cells sorted from PBMCs, obtained 5 days after the yellow fever booster vaccination. The rearrangement joins TRBV28 to TRBJ2-7; 7 bases map to TRBD1. The CDR3 DNA follows: TGTGCCAGCAGTTTTTACTCAGGGGGCTCCTACGAGCAGTACTTC. Translation: CASSFYSGGSYEQYF.